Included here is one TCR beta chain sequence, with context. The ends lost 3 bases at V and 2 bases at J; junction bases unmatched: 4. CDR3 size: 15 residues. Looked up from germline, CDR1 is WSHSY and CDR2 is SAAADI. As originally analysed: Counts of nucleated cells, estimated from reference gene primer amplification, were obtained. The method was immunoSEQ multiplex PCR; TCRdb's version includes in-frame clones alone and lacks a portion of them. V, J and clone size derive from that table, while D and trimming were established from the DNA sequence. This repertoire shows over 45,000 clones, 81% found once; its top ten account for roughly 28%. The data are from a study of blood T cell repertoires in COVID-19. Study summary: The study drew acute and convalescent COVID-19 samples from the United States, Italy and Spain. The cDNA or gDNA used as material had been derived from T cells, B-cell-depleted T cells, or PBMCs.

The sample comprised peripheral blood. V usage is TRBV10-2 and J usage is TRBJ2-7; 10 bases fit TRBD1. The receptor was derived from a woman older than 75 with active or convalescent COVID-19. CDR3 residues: CASSDAGTGAYEQYF. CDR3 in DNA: TGCGCCAGCAGTGACGCCGGGACAGGGGCCTACGAGCAGTACTTC.